This T cell receptor (beta chain) was obtained from a study of shared clonotypes between healthy human individuals. Study-level information: The donor group consisted of two women and a few men, aged 18 to 49.

Of note for this clone: Its specificity is not known.

Running of the assay took place at deep level. TCRdb keeps only in-frame clones here, not all; method: immunoSEQ multiplex PCR. In the table there are about 1.9 million clones, approximately 92% of which are singletons. Naive CD8 cells, CD45RO-negative and positively selected for CCR7, excluded terminally differentiated effector memory CD45RA+ cells. Donors, healthy HIV-negative adults, lacked recent acute infections or vaccinations. Findings and limits, study-wide: A reduction in generation probabilities was seen for non-shared clonotypes relative to those shared by all four donors.

This TCR was recovered from a man between 18 and 35 years old in good health. Some clones in this sample may be carry-over from other donors' samples. Sequences were obtained from naive CD8+ T cells from PBMCs.

This CDR3 reads CASSLRARDEQFF. Here the CDR3 DNA reads TGTGCCAGCAGTTTAAGGGCGCGGGATGAGCAGTTCTTC. The rearrangement uses TRBV28 and TRBJ2-1, with D possibly matching TRBD2 (5 bases). The CDR3 consists of 13 residues. V lost 2 bases to trimming and J lost 8 bases, with 10 bases between them. The germline V gene has CDR1 MDHEN and CDR2 SYDVKM.